This T cell receptor beta chain appears in the sequencing data of a study of shared T cell receptors in the human thymus. Repertoires were generated with immunoSEQ multiplex PCR, while TCRdb's copy carries only in-frame clones and drops some. Of approximately 68,000 clones in the sample, roughly 96% are singletons; the top ten hold roughly 0.033%. The CDR3 loop spans 14 amino acids. The sample consisted of thymocytes. The chain has TRBV7-5 and TRBJ1-2; the table's D call, TRBD1, has no DNA check behind it. TRBV7-5 is classified as a pseudogene. The source of this sequence is a human donor. The CDR3 nucleotides read TGTGCCAGAAGCCCCCGTTGGGGGACAGACTTTAACACCTTC. Protein: CARSPRWGTDFNTF.